These 25 T cell receptor beta chains were sequenced from one sample in a study of cytomegalovirus exposure and HLA in healthy donors. Assay: immunoSEQ multiplex PCR; the TCRdb copy retains only in-frame clones and omits some. The sample carries more than 90,000 clones, 86% recorded once. Sequencing used PBMCs. These receptors were obtained from a man younger than 35 in good health and CMV-seronegative.

This clone was seen a few times. This chain uses TRBV9 with TRBJ2-4; 7 nucleotides agree with TRBD1. V lost 3 bases and J lost 0; bases outside the gene matches: 6. In germline, CDR1 is SGDLS, CDR2 YYNGEE. The CDR3 consists of 16 residues. This chain's CDR3 is CASSATGDEAKNIQYF. The CDR3 nucleotides read TGTGCCAGCAGCGCAACAGGGGACGAAGCCAAAAACATTCAGTACTTC.

V gene TRBV6-5 combines with J gene TRBJ2-7; the match to TRBD1 covers 9 bases. Germline V lookup: CDR1 MNHEY, CDR2 SVGAGI. The CDR3 totals 15 residues. V lost 5 bases and J lost 5; bases outside the gene matches: 10. CDR3 sequence (DNA): TGTGCCAGCAGTATCGGGACAGGGAGGCCCGACGAGCAGTACTTC. This codes for CASSIGTGRPDEQYF.

The chain couples TRBV29-1 to TRBJ2-7; weak D call: TRBD1 (6 bases). CDR3 length: 11 residues. V was pared by 7 bases and J by 5 bases, with 12 bases between. Germline lookup yields CDR1 SQVTM and CDR2 ANQGSEA. CDR3 DNA sequence: TGCAGCGCTAACAGGGACAACGAGCAGTACTTC. Protein product: CSANRDNEQYF.

CDR3 DNA: TGTGCCAGCTCACCAGCCAGGACCTACGAGCAGTACTTC. Protein: CASSPARTYEQYF. This chain connects TRBV18 to TRBJ2-7; D not resolved. V was trimmed by 2 bases and J by 2 bases, leaving 7 bases between them. From germline, CDR1 is KGHSH and CDR2 LQKENI. The CDR3 consists of 13 residues.

In its sample, this clone was seen a few times. The J gene is TRBJ2-5, the V gene TRBV14; no firm D call. This CDR3 is built from 11 residues. Germline values: CDR1 SGHDN, CDR2 FVKESK. Trimming cost V 10 bases and J 5 bases, with 11 bases left between them. The CDR3 sequence is CATSAGETQYF. The CDR3, as DNA: TGTGCCACCTCGGCCGGGGAGACCCAGTACTTC.

CDR3 in DNA: TGTGCCAGCAGTCCGGACAGGGGTGTGGGTGGCTACACCTTC. This translates into CASSPDRGVGGYTF. V gene TRBV27 combines with J gene TRBJ1-2, with 9 nucleotides matching TRBD1. Germline V lookup: CDR1 MNHEY, CDR2 SMNVEV (reference sequence). Trimming took 5 bases from V and 7 from J; bases not matched to a gene: 8. This CDR3 contains 14 residues.

This chain connects TRBV4-1 to TRBJ2-2; 7 nucleotides agree with TRBD1. Trimming took 7 bases from V and 5 from J; bases not matched to a gene: 10. The CDR3 contains 15 residues. Germline-derived CDR1 and CDR2 are MGHRA and YSYEKL. CDR3 loop: CASTIEGGRTGELFF. DNA for the CDR3: TGCGCCAGCACCATTGAAGGGGGCAGGACCGGGGAGCTGTTTTTT.

The chain has TRBV2 and TRBJ2-3, with TRBD1 identical over 7 bases. CDR1 is SNHLY and CDR2 is FYNNEI in the germline V gene. This CDR3 region has 15 residues. V was pared by 5 bases and J by 4 bases, with 9 bases of the junction left unmatched. Here the CDR3 DNA reads TGTGCCAGCAGTCGACAGGGTTTGGGGGCAGATACGCAGTATTTT. Amino acid sequence: CASSRQGLGADTQYF. The full variable domain, completed using reference TRBV2 and TRBJ2-3, is EPEVTQTPSHQVTQMGQEVILRCVPISNHLYFYWYRQILGQKVEFLVSFYNNEISEKSEIFDDQFSVERPDGSNFTLKIRSTKLEDSAMYFCASSRQGLGADTQYFGPGTRLTVL.

The chain couples TRBV5-5 to TRBJ1-1, with D hard to call. Trimming took off 3 bases at V and 0 bases at J, with 12 bases between the two ends. There are 15 residues in the CDR3. Germline-derived CDR1 and CDR2 are SGHKS and YYEKEE (reference sequence). CDR3 sequence reads: CASSYRGGLNTEAFF. The CDR3 bases are TGTGCCAGCAGCTACCGGGGAGGTCTGAACACTGAAGCTTTCTTT.

The V call is TRBV5-1, the J call TRBJ2-3; D is unresolved. The length of the CDR3 is 14 residues. Germline CDR1 reads SGHRS; CDR2 reads YFSETQ. Trimming left V 5 bases short and J 6 bases short, with 16 bases between. This CDR3 reads CASRSPPLSDTQYF. The CDR3, as DNA: TGCGCCAGCAGATCGCCCCCACTGTCGGATACGCAGTATTTT.

V and J are TRBV7-9 and TRBJ1-5, with D tentatively TRBD1 (5 bases). CDR3 length: 15 residues. Trimming shortened V by 1 base and J by 0 bases, and 7 bases separated the two germline ends. Germline loops: CDR1 SEHNR, CDR2 FQNEAQ (reference sequence). The CDR3 is CASSLETDSNQPQHF. CDR3 sequence (DNA): TGTGCCAGCAGCTTAGAGACAGATAGCAATCAGCCCCAGCATTTT. Together with reference TRBV7-9 and TRBJ1-5, the CDR3 gives the full variable domain: DTGVSQNPRHKITKRGQNVTFRCDPISEHNRLYWYRQTLGQGPEFLTYFQNEAQLEKSRLLSDRFSAERPKGSFSTLEIQRTEQGDSAMYLCASSLETDSNQPQHFGDGTRLSIL.

This clone was seen only a few times. The same CDR3 can be traced to other DNA sequences in this sample. The V and J genes are TRBV5-1 and TRBJ1-2; D possibly corresponds to TRBD1 (6 bases). This CDR3 has 13 residues. Germline CDR1 SGHRS, CDR2 YFSETQ. V was shortened by 0 bases and J by 3 bases, with 6 bases between the two germline ends. This chain's CDR3 is CASSLDRDYGYTF. The CDR3 DNA follows: TGCGCCAGCAGCTTGGACAGGGACTATGGCTACACCTTC.

This clone was detected a few times. The chain has TRBV18 and TRBJ1-5; D might be TRBD1 (5 bases). Looked up from germline, CDR1 is KGHSH and CDR2 is LQKENI. The CDR3 extends over 14 amino acids. With 1 base removed from V and 5 bases from J, the gap between germline ends came to 9 bases. CDR3 sequence reads: CASSPQGIDQPQHF. The CDR3, as DNA: TGTGCCAGCTCACCACAGGGGATCGATCAGCCCCAGCATTTT.

This rearrangement joins TRBV7-2 to TRBJ2-5; TRBD2 matches at 9 bases. The V and J ends lost 5 bases and 4 bases, in that order; junction bases with no gene match: 8. CDR1 is SGHTA, CDR2 FQGNSA, per germline. The CDR3 contains 15 residues. The CDR3 bases are TGTGCCAGCAGCCCCCGGGCGGGGGGGCCAGAGACCCAGTACTTC. The encoded protein is CASSPRAGGPETQYF. Drawing the rest from reference TRBV7-2 and TRBJ2-5, the complete variable domain is GAGVSQSPSNKVTEKGKDVELRCDPISGHTALYWYRQSLGQGLEFLIYFQGNSAPDKSGLPSDRFSAERTGGSVSTLTIQRTQQEDSAVYLCASSPRAGGPETQYFGPGTRLLVL.

The rearrangement uses TRBV11-3 and TRBJ1-1, with D possibly being TRBD1 (6 bases). The CDR3 has 14 residues. V lost 5 bases and J lost 1, with 11 bases in between. Germline values: CDR1 SGHNT, CDR2 YENEEA. CDR3 loop: CASSQGPRNTEAFF. As DNA, the CDR3 is TGTGCCAGCAGCCAGGGGCCCAGGAACACTGAAGCTTTCTTT.

CDR3 nucleotides: TGCGCCAGCAGCCTGACTAGCGGGAGCATCGATGAGCAGTTCTTC. Protein product: CASSLTSGSIDEQFF. V usage is TRBV4-1 and J usage is TRBJ2-1; 12 bases are a match to TRBD2. With V trimmed by 4 bases and J by 8 bases, 6 bases remained unmatched. CDR3 size: 15 residues. Germline V lookup: CDR1 MGHRA, CDR2 YSYEKL.

V is TRBV7-2 and J is TRBJ2-5; D unclear. This CDR3 is 14 amino acids long. CDR1 and CDR2 (germline): SGHTA, FQGNSA. V lost 5 bases and J 2 bases, leaving 12 bases between the germline ends. The CDR3 DNA reads as TGTGCCAGCAGCCCAAGCGCCTTACAAGAGACCCAGTACTTC. This translates into CASSPSALQETQYF.

This chain connects TRBV5-4 to TRBJ1-1; D might be TRBD1 (5 bases). V lost 0 bases to trimming and J lost 0 bases, with 6 bases between them. The CDR3 has 14 amino acids. Germline CDR1 SGHNT, CDR2 YYREEE (reference sequence). This chain's CDR3 is CASSLADMNTEAFF. The DNA for the CDR3 is TGTGCCAGCAGCTTGGCGGACATGAACACTGAAGCTTTCTTT.

The chain recombines TRBV7-8 with TRBJ2-1; TRBD2 is a possible D gene (7 bases). This CDR3 spans 17 amino acids. V lost 4 bases and J 7 bases, leaving 23 bases between the germline ends. Germline V gene data show CDR1 as SGHVS and CDR2 as FQNEAQ. The CDR3 region is CASSSSLTGGLQNEQFF. The CDR3 DNA sequence: TGTGCCAGCAGCTCCTCCTTGACGGGGGGCCTTCAGAATGAGCAGTTCTTC.

The V and J genes are TRBV6-5 and TRBJ1-2, with TRBD1 matching over 7 bases. The CDR3 runs to 14 residues. CDR1 is MNHEY and CDR2 is SVGAGI in the germline V gene. V lost 2 bases to trimming and J lost 5 bases; unmatched junction nucleotides: 5. CDR3 residues: CASSYKGTVYGYTF. The CDR3 DNA follows: TGTGCCAGCAGTTACAAAGGGACAGTTTATGGCTACACCTTC.

This chain uses TRBV5-1 with TRBJ2-7; TRBD1 matches 9 bases. Trimming took 4 bases from V and 3 from J; bases not matched to a gene: 8. From germline, CDR1 is SGHRS and CDR2 YFSETQ. The CDR3 is made up of 15 amino acids. The CDR3 protein is CASSETTGGVYEQYF. The DNA for the CDR3 is TGCGCCAGCAGCGAAACGACAGGGGGGGTCTACGAGCAGTACTTC. The full variable domain, completed using reference TRBV5-1 and TRBJ2-7, is KAGVTQTPRYLIKTRGQQVTLSCSPISGHRSVSWYQQTPGQGLQFLFEYFSETQRNKGNFPGRFSGRQFSNSRSEMNVSTLELGDSALYLCASSETTGGVYEQYFGPGTRLTVT.

The chain joins TRBV7-9 to TRBJ1-4, with a weak D call TRBD1 (5 bases). CDR3 length equals 13 residues. Germline CDR1 is SEHNR and CDR2 is FQNEAQ (reference sequence). The V and J ends lost 3 bases and 3 bases respectively, with 5 bases between them. The CDR3 DNA reads TGTGCCAGCAGCTTGGGGCCTAATGAAAAACTGTTTTTT. This encodes CASSLGPNEKLFF.

J is TRBJ2-1 and V is TRBV5-1; 8 bases agree with TRBD1. The V gene end was trimmed by 3 bases and the J gene end by 8 bases; junction bases not matched to a gene: 7. CDR1 is SGHRS, CDR2 YFSETQ, per germline. This CDR3 is built from 14 residues. The CDR3 reads CASSSGQANDEQFF. The CDR3 DNA reads TGCGCCAGCAGCTCGGGACAGGCCAACGATGAGCAGTTCTTC.

The J gene is TRBJ2-1, the V gene TRBV5-1; a weak D match, TRBD2 (5 bases). The CDR3 covers 15 residues. Germline V gene sequence: CDR1 SGHRS, CDR2 YFSETQ. The V and J ends lost 0 bases and 4 bases respectively, with 11 bases between them. Written as DNA, the CDR3 is TGCGCCAGCAGCTTGGGGGCCGGCGGGTACAATGAGCAGTTCTTC. It encodes CASSLGAGGYNEQFF.

Only one count was recorded for this clone. The chain has TRBV10-1 and TRBJ1-5; no definite D call. The ends were cut back, 4 bases at V and 3 bases at J, with 19 bases in the middle. The germline CDR1 and CDR2 sequences are WNHNN and SYGVQD (reference sequence). The length of the CDR3 is 17 residues. Here the CDR3 reads CASSVAGLHITNQPQHF. The CDR3 DNA is TGCGCCAGCAGTGTTGCGGGCCTCCATATTACCAATCAGCCCCAGCATTTT.